The T cell receptor (beta chain) described here comes from a study of cytomegalovirus exposure and HLA in healthy donors. Findings and limits, study-wide: In an earlier analysis, productive rearrangement rates for most beta V segments clustered near 87% or 30%. TCR beta chains numbering more than 150 were designated cytomegalovirus-associated. Roughly even sequencing depth across donors was the assumption behind the presence/absence analyses.

CDR3 length: 15 residues. The J segment lost 11 bases and the V segment lost 0 bases, leaving 8 bases of the junction unmatched. CDR1 is KGHSH and CDR2 is LQKENI in the germline V gene. The PCR employed 60 Vbeta primers together with 13 Jbeta primers. Produced via immunoSEQ multiplex PCR; TCRdb's table is partial and in-frame only. The sample records 140,000 to 150,000 clones, around 79% being singletons. As for this clone: Antigen specificity is unknown.

Sequencing was performed on PBMCs. V usage is TRBV18 and J usage is TRBJ1-2, with 11 bases aligning to TRBD1. This clonotype was sampled from a male donor in good health and CMV-seronegative. In nucleotides, the CDR3 is TGTGCCAGCTCACCACCGTGGACAGGGGGCGAAGGGTACACCTTC. This gives the protein CASSPPWTGGEGYTF.